This T cell receptor (beta chain) was identified in a study of blood T cell repertoires in COVID-19. Looking at the study overall: Acute and convalescent COVID-19 samples came from the United States, Italy and Spain. The cDNA or gDNA used as material had been derived from T cells, B-cell-depleted T cells, or PBMCs.

Authors' data handling: It was from reference gene primer amplification that nucleated cell counts were estimated. Method: immunoSEQ multiplex PCR; TCRdb's copy keeps in-frame clones and lacks some. V and J calls and clone size are given by that table; D and trimming were obtained from the DNA. Of 90,000 or so clones in the sample, under 90% were seen once. Trimming removed 2 bases at V and 5 bases at J, with 15 bases between. In germline, CDR1 is SNHLY, CDR2 FYNNEI. This CDR3 spans 15 amino acids. Seattle patients were enrolled while actively infected and followed longitudinally. The sequence derives from a man between 60 and 70 years old with COVID-19, enrolled during active disease. The chain has TRBV2 and TRBJ1-2; the D gene is possibly TRBD1 (6 bases). Sequencing was carried out using peripheral blood. As DNA, the CDR3 is TGTGCCAGCAGTGAACAGTGGGCAGGGGCTTATGGCTACACCTTC. As protein: CASSEQWAGAYGYTF.